A selection of T cell receptor beta chains follows, all from one sample in a study of T cells in localized non-small cell lung cancer. The table came from immunoSEQ multiplex PCR; TCRdb's copy has only in-frame clones and leaves some out. The sample has roughly 1,500 clones, about a fifth seen once; the top ten hold around an eighth. Source: normal lung tissue next to the tumor, taken before any cancer treatment. The receptor set was obtained from a man aged 40-75 years with stage II lung adenocarcinoma. Each CDR3 is given with its conserved first and last residue. Each record gives: D gene, J gene, CDR3 length, clone size, V gene, CDR3 protein, CDR3 DNA. D genes are given only for firm matches. Not all rows give a size; the values are once, few, many and, for expanded clones, a class.

>-|TRBJ1-1|13|few|TRBV9
CASSVEGHTEAFF
TGTGCCAGCAGCGTAGAGGGACACACTGAAGCTTTCTTT
>-|TRBJ2-7|11|-|TRBV6-7
CASRETYEQYF
TGTGCCAGCAGGGAAACCTACGAGCAGTACTTC
>-|TRBJ2-7|15|few|TRBV6-8
CASSYSLTRPYEQYF
TGTGCCAGCAGTTACTCGTTAACTCGCCCATACGAGCAGTACTTC
>TRBD2|TRBJ2-6|15|few|TRBV30
CAWGLAGSGANVLTF
TGTGCCTGGGGACTAGCGGGCTCTGGGGCCAACGTCCTGACTTTC
>-|TRBJ1-1|13|-|TRBV19
CASSATANTEAFF
TGTGCCAGTAGTGCGACGGCTAACACTGAAGCTTTCTTT
>-|TRBJ1-3|14|few|TRBV6-8
CASSSVSSGNTIYF
TGTGCCAGCAGTTCAGTTAGCTCTGGAAACACCATATATTTT
>-|TRBJ2-2|15|medium-sized|TRBV11-3
CASSRDGSNTGELFF
TGTGCCAGCAGTCGGGACGGATCAAACACCGGGGAGCTGTTTTTT
>-|TRBJ1-1|14|few|TRBV11-3
CASSRTGGGTEAFF
TGTGCCAGCAGCCGTACGGGGGGGGGCACTGAAGCTTTCTTT
>TRBD1|TRBJ2-1|14|-|TRBV5-1
CASSPQGVGNEQFF
TGCGCCAGCAGCCCCCAGGGGGTAGGCAATGAGCAGTTCTTC
>-|TRBJ2-7|16|-|TRBV11-3
CASSLVPDLRSYEQYF
TGTGCCAGCAGCTTAGTCCCGGACCTACGCTCCTACGAGCAGTACTTC
>-|TRBJ2-3|15|-|TRBV11-3
CASSHTGHSTDTQYF
TGTGCCAGCAGCCATACGGGGCACAGCACAGATACGCAGTATTTT
>-|TRBJ2-7|18|-|TRBV28
CASSLSGDLGIGHYEQYF
TGTGCCAGCAGTTTAAGTGGGGACTTGGGGATAGGCCACTACGAGCAGTACTTC
>-|TRBJ1-1|16|-|TRBV11-3
CASSLPRDGGNTEAFF
TGTGCCAGCAGCCTCCCCCGAGATGGGGGGAACACTGAAGCTTTCTTT
>-|TRBJ2-6|18|few|TRBV6-8
CASSYLKTSLSGANVLTF
TGTGCCAGCAGCTACCTTAAGACCTCTCTCTCTGGGGCCAACGTCCTGACTTTC
>-|TRBJ2-3|16|-|TRBV18
CASSPPKGSSTDTQYF
TGTGCCAGCTCACCACCAAAGGGTTCTAGCACAGATACGCAGTATTTT
>-|TRBJ1-1|15|few|TRBV11-3
CASSLVGVMNTEAFF
TGTGCCAGCAGCTTAGTGGGAGTGATGAACACTGAAGCTTTCTTT
>-|TRBJ1-2|14|-|TRBV18
CASSSGAGASGYTF
TGTGCCAGCTCATCGGGTGCCGGGGCGTCTGGCTACACCTTC
>TRBD1|TRBJ1-1|15|few|TRBV18
CASSPDRGMNTEAFF
TGTGCCAGCTCACCTGACAGGGGAATGAACACTGAAGCTTTCTTT
>TRBD2|TRBJ2-5|18|-|TRBV28
CASSLSTSGGRRGETQYF
TGTGCCAGCAGTTTATCGACTAGCGGGGGGCGACGAGGAGAGACCCAGTACTTC
>-|TRBJ2-2|16|few|TRBV29-1
CSVEGYEGHQAGELFF
TGCAGCGTTGAAGGGTACGAGGGACATCAGGCCGGGGAGCTGTTTTTT
>-|TRBJ2-1|13|-|TRBV9
CASSPEFGYEQFF
TGTGCCAGCAGCCCGGAGTTTGGCTATGAGCAGTTCTTC
>-|TRBJ2-5|13|few|TRBV12-5
CASGSSTVETQYF
TGTGCCAGCGGGTCATCGACAGTGGAGACCCAGTACTTC
>-|TRBJ2-7|15|medium-sized|TRBV6-8
CASTSRGFSDYEQYF
TGTGCCAGCACCTCAAGGGGGTTTTCGGACTACGAGCAGTACTTC
>TRBD1|TRBJ2-1|16|few|TRBV29-1
CSVGGIMGQGISGQFF
TGCAGCGTTGGAGGTATCATGGGACAGGGGATAAGCGGGCAGTTCTTC
>-|TRBJ1-3|15|large|TRBV28
CASSSLDQTRDTIYF
TGTGCCAGCAGTTCCCTAGACCAAACTCGGGACACCATATATTTT
>-|TRBJ1-1|14|-|TRBV18
CASSPKGDAPEAFF
TGTGCCAGCTCACCGAAGGGGGACGCTCCTGAAGCTTTCTTT
>-|TRBJ1-1|12|-|TRBV29-1
CSVNQKNTEAFF
TGCAGCGTTAATCAGAAGAACACTGAAGCTTTCTTT
>-|TRBJ2-5|15|few|TRBV15
CATSRVGQSEETQYF
TGTGCCACCAGCAGAGTTGGACAGTCCGAAGAGACCCAGTACTTC
>TRBD1|TRBJ1-1|13|few|TRBV6-8
CATGGGANTEAFF
TGTGCCACCGGAGGGGGCGCAAACACTGAAGCTTTCTTT